The present entry profiles one TCR beta chain with its context. Its antigen is undetermined. This sample was included in a study of cytomegalovirus exposure and HLA in healthy donors. Study-wide points: The CMV antigen specificity of a few CMV-associated chains was confirmed through in vitro analysis.

The method was immunoSEQ multiplex PCR; TCRdb's version includes in-frame clones alone and lacks a portion of them. The table records about 98,000 clones, roughly 87% of them present only once. From germline, CDR1 is MGHRA and CDR2 YSYEKL. This CDR3 has 12 amino acids. V lost 1 base, J lost 15 bases, and 13 bases lay in between. The sample comprised PBMCs. The genes are TRBV4-1 and TRBJ2-1, with D perhaps matching TRBD2 (5 bases). The clonotype comes from a man aged 18 to 29 in good health and CMV-seropositive. The CDR3 region is CASSQGMRVPFF. Here the CDR3 DNA reads TGCGCCAGCAGCCAAGGCATGAGGGTTCCGTTCTTC.